This entry describes one TCR beta chain. The same CDR3 can be traced to other DNA sequences in this sample. Measured with immunoSEQ multiplex PCR; TCRdb has only the in-frame clones, and not every one. Among tens of thousands of clones listed, approximately 78% were seen once. This specimen comes from a study of PD-1 blockade in mismatch repair-deficient tumors. Study overall: Patients had about eleven mismatch repair-deficient cancer types and were previously treated and progressing.

V trimming: 6 bases; J trimming: 5 bases; junction bases outside the gene matches: 0. The CDR3 sequence is 11 residues long. Germline CDR1 reads MNHEY; CDR2 reads SMNVEV (reference sequence). This sequence originates from an adult with mismatch repair-deficient cancer. The genes are TRBV27 and TRBJ1-1; 7 bases fit TRBD1. The sample consisted of peripheral blood, taken 4 weeks after starting pembrolizumab. The CDR3 region has the DNA TGTGCCAGCAGACAGGGGACTGAAGCTTTCTTT. It codes for CASRQGTEAFF.